The present TCR beta chain was sequenced within a study of CD8 T cells in Susac syndrome. RNA totalling about 0.45 to 1 ug underwent reverse transcription with random hexamers. MiXCR, applied by TCRdb to the immunoSEQ multiplex PCR reads, yields one record per CDR3 protein. Counted here are about 140,000 distinct CDR3 sequences, 95% occurring once; the ten biggest clones make up about 0.14%. This CDR3 region has 18 residues. After removal of 6 bases from V and 0 bases from J, the junction contained 11 bases not matched to a gene. Germline CDR1 reads SGHRS; CDR2 reads YFSETQ. Patients with Susac syndrome met diagnostic criteria that were recently defined for definite or probable disease.

Sequencing was carried out using CD4+ T cells from PBMCs. The chain recombines TRBV5-1 with TRBJ2-6, with 8 bases that match TRBD1. The clonotype was recovered from a human donor with Susac syndrome. Here the CDR3 DNA reads TGCGCCAGCATGTCCGGGACAGGCCCAATCTCTGGGGCCAACGTCCTGACTTTC. Translated: CASMSGTGPISGANVLTF.